The clone carrying this T cell receptor beta chain was found a few times. What it recognizes is unknown. As to time point: persistent/refractory GD, antithyroid drugs over 5 years with positive TRAb. Researchers made the TCR library from RNA that was extracted from PBMCs. Combining iRepertoire HTBI primers with Arm-PCR of CDR3 regions, the authors built TCR beta libraries. MiXCR, applied by TCRdb to the multiplex PCR reads, yields one record per CDR3 protein. The sample lists approximately 290,000 distinct CDR3 sequences; around 20% were seen once. Losses at the gene ends were 7 bases for V and 3 bases for J; bases not matched to a gene: 12. The CDR3 is made up of 16 amino acids. This specimen belongs to a study of regulatory T cells in long-lasting Graves disease. As for the study in general: Persistent cases were those of Graves' disease that involved over 5 years of antithyroid drugs with positive TSH receptor antibodies. Findings of the study overall: The sample size was small, and this may have reduced accuracy.

Sample: peripheral blood mononuclear cells (PBMCs), taken when the disease was refractory, from a patient treated with antithyroid drugs. The clonotype comes from a female donor with Graves disease. This sequence joins TRBV12-3 or TRBV12-4 and TRBJ2-5; 9 bases align to TRBD1. In DNA, the CDR3 is TGTGCCAGCACCTCTTTAAGGGGACAGGGAGAAGAGACCCAGTACTTC. Translation gives CASTSLRGQGEETQYF.